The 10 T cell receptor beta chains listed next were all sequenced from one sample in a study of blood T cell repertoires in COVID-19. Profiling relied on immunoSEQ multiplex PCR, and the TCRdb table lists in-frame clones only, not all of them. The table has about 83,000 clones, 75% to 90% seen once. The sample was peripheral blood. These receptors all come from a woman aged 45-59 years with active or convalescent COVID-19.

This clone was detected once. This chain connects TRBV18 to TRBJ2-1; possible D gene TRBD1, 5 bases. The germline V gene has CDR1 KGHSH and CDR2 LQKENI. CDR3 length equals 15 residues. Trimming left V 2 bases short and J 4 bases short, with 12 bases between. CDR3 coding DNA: TGTGCCAGCTCACCAGCCAGGGTCGTATACAATGAGCAGTTCTTC. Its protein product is CASSPARVVYNEQFF.

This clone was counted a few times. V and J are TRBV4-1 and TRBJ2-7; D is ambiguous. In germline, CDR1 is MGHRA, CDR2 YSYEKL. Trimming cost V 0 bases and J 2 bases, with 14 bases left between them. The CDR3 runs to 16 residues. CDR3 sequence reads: CASSQDTDTRPYEQYF. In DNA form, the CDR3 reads TGCGCCAGCAGCCAAGATACAGATACTCGCCCCTACGAGCAGTACTTC.

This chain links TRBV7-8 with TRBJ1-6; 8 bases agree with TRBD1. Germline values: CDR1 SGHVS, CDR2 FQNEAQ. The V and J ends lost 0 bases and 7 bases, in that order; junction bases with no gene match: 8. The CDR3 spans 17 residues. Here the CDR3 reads CASSLASQGAGNSPLHF. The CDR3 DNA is TGTGCCAGCAGCTTAGCGAGTCAGGGGGCGGGGAATTCACCCCTCCACTTT.

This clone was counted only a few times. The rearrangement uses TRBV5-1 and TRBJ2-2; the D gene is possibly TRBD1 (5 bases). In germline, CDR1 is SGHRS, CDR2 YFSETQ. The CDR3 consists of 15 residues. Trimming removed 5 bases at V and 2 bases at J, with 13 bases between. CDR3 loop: CASSATALNTGELFF. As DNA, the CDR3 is TGCGCCAGCAGTGCGACAGCGCTAAACACCGGGGAGCTGTTTTTT.

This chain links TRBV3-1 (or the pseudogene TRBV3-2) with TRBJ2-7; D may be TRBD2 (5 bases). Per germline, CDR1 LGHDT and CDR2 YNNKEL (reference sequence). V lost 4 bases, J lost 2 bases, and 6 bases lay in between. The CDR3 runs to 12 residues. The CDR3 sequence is CASSPGTYEQYF. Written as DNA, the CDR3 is TGTGCCAGCAGCCCCGGGACCTACGAGCAGTACTTC.

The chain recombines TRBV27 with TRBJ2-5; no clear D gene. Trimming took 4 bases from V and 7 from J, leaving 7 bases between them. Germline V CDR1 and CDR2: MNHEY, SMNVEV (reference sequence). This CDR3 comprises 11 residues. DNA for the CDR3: TGTGCCAGCAGTTCCACGGGGACCCAGTACTTC. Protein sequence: CASSSTGTQYF.

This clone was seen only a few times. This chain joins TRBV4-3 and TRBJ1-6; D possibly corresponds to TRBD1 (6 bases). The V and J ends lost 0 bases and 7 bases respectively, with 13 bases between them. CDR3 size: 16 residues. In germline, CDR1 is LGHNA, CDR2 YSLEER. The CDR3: CASSQEGQSRNSPLHF. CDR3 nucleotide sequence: TGCGCCAGCAGCCAAGAGGGACAAAGCCGAAATTCACCCCTCCACTTT.

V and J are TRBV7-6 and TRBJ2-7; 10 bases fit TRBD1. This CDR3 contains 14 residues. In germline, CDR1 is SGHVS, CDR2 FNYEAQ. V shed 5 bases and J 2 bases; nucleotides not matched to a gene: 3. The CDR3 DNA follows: TGTGCCAGCAGCCCAGGGACAGGGGCCTACGAGCAGTACTTC. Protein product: CASSPGTGAYEQYF.

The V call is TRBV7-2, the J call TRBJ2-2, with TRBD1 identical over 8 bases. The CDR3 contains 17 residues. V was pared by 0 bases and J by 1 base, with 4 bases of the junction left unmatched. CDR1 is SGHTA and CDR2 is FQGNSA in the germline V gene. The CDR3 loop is CASSLASGTGNTGELFF. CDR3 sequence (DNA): TGTGCCAGCAGCTTAGCTTCGGGGACAGGGAACACCGGGGAGCTGTTTTTT. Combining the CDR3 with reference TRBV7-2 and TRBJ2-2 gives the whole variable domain GAGVSQSPSNKVTEKGKDVELRCDPISGHTALYWYRQSLGQGLEFLIYFQGNSAPDKSGLPSDRFSAERTGGSVSTLTIQRTQQEDSAVYLCASSLASGTGNTGELFFGEGSRLTVL.

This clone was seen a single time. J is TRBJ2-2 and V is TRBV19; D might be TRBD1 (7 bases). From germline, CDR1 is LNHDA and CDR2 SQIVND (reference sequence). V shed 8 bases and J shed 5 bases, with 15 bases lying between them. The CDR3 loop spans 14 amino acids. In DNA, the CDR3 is TGTGCCAGTGATTCCAGGGGGGTGACCGGGGAGCTGTTTTTT. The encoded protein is CASDSRGVTGELFF.